This T cell receptor (beta chain) was captured by sequencing in a study of shared clonotypes between healthy human individuals. General study results and limits: Depth of sequencing was expected to influence donor clonotype sharing.

Tens of thousands of T cell genomes (roughly 300 ng DNA) went into each PBMC replicate. Unsorted PBMC DNA was run through sequencing on ten immunoSEQ deep assay plates. As processed by the authors: ImmunoSEQ junction-only sequences lacked quality scores, so their filtering differed. Assay used: immunoSEQ multiplex PCR; TCRdb lists only in-frame clones, some missing. Clone size and the V and J calls come from that table; the DNA yielded D and trimming. The repertoire consists of fewer than 500,000 clones, with over 75% occurring once and the leading ten covering around 12%. V shed 0 bases and J shed 5 bases, with 15 bases lying between them. This CDR3 is 16 amino acids long. Per the germline V gene, CDR1 is LNHNV and CDR2 is YYDKDF (reference sequence). For this clone: The antigen is undetermined.

J is TRBJ2-3 and V is TRBV15; the D gene is possibly TRBD1 (7 bases). The material sequenced was PBMCs. The TCR sequence derives from a middle-aged woman in good health. Some clones in this sample may be carry-over from other donors' samples. The CDR3 reads CATSRDHRRGVDTQYF. The CDR3, as DNA: TGTGCCACCAGCAGAGATCATCGCAGGGGGGTAGATACGCAGTATTTT.